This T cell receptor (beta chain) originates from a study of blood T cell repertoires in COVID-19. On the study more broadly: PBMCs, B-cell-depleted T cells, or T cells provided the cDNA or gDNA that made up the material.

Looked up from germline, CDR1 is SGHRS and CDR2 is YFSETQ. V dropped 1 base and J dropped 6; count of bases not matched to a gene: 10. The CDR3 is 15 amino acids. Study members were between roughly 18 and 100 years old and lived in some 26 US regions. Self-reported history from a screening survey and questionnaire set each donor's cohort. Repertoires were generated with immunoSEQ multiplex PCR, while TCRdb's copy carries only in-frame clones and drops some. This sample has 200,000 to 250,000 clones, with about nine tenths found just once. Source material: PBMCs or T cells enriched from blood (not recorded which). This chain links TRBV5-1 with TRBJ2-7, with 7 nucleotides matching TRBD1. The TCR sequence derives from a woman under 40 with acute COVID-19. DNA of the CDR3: TGCGCCAGCAGCTTGCCGGGACAGCTGGCAGGCGAGCAGTACTTC. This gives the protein CASSLPGQLAGEQYF. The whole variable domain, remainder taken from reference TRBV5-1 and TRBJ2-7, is KAGVTQTPRYLIKTRGQQVTLSCSPISGHRSVSWYQQTPGQGLQFLFEYFSETQRNKGNFPGRFSGRQFSNSRSEMNVSTLELGDSALYLCASSLPGQLAGEQYFGPGTRLTVT.